This passage covers 7 T cell receptor beta chains from one sample sequenced in a study of a mutant IDH1 vaccine in newly diagnosed glioma. Documented time point: week 5, during vaccination. Each dose delivered 300 ug of mutant IDH1 20-mer peptide subcutaneously with imiquimod. Using immunoSEQ multiplex PCR, the repertoire was profiled, and TCRdb retains in-frame clones only, with some absent. The sample consists of under 95,000 clones, roughly 90% of them appearing once. The antigens these receptors bind are not known. The material was PBMCs, obtained from a glioma patient whose treatment included an IDH1 peptide vaccine. Receptor source: a woman between 50 and 59 years old with glioma.

The chain has TRBV7-2 and TRBJ2-1; TRBD1 might be the D (5 bases). Germline loops: CDR1 SGHTA, CDR2 FQGNSA. The CDR3 runs 13 residues. V lost 1 base, J lost 6 bases, and 7 bases lay in between. CDR3 sequence (DNA): TGTGCCAGCAGCTTAGGACAGCCCAATGAGCAGTTCTTC. Protein sequence: CASSLGQPNEQFF.

The J gene is TRBJ2-7, the V gene TRBV28; D may be TRBD1 or TRBD2 (5 bases each). The V and J ends lost 5 bases and 1 base respectively, with 12 bases between them. The length of the CDR3 is 14 residues. Germline CDR1 MDHEN, CDR2 SYDVKM. The CDR3 sequence is CASSLSGASYEQYF. The CDR3 DNA reads TGTGCCAGCAGTCTATCCGGGGCTTCCTACGAGCAGTACTTC.

This clone was seen just once. The gene calls are TRBV29-1 and TRBJ2-5; D is ambiguous. V shed 4 bases and J shed 2 bases, with 8 bases lying between them. Germline values: CDR1 SQVTM, CDR2 ANQGSEA. This CDR3 is built from 12 residues. For the CDR3, the DNA is TGCAGCGTTGCTGGAACGCAAGAGACCCAGTACTTC. It specifies CSVAGTQETQYF.

V gene TRBV9 combines with J gene TRBJ2-7; 10 positions agree with TRBD1. In germline, CDR1 is SGDLS, CDR2 YYNGEE. With V trimmed by 2 bases and J by 4 bases, 9 bases remained unmatched. The CDR3 has 16 residues. CDR3 in DNA: TGTGCCAGCAGCGTCGGTTTGGGACAGGGGATGTACGAGCAGTACTTC. Protein sequence: CASSVGLGQGMYEQYF.

In its sample, this clone was seen a few times. CDR3 loop: CASSLVSRDTEAFF. Here the CDR3 DNA reads TGTGCCAGCAGTTTGGTATCCAGGGATACTGAAGCTTTCTTT. V is TRBV28 and J is TRBJ1-1; possibly TRBD1 for D (5 bases). There are 14 residues in the CDR3. The V and J ends lost 3 bases and 5 bases respectively, with 13 bases between them. The V gene's germline CDR1 is MDHEN and CDR2 SYDVKM. Complete variable domain (other parts from reference TRBV28 and TRBJ1-1): DVKVTQSSRYLVKRTGEKVFLECVQDMDHENMFWYRQDPGLGLRLIYFSYDVKMKEKGDIPEGYSVSREKKERFSLILESASTNQTSMYLCASSLVSRDTEAFFGQGTRLTVV.

The chain combines TRBV5-4 with TRBJ1-2; 8 nucleotides line up with TRBD1. J lost 5 bases, V lost 3 bases, and 9 bases had no gene match. The CDR3 loop spans 15 amino acids. Germline V gene data show CDR1 as SGHNT and CDR2 as YYREEE (reference sequence). The CDR3 sequence is CASSSQGAPRYGYTF. CDR3 coding DNA: TGTGCCAGCAGCTCCCAGGGGGCGCCGCGGTATGGCTACACCTTC.

This clone appeared a single time. V gene TRBV27 combines with J gene TRBJ2-1; 10 bases are shared with TRBD1. V lost 5 bases, J lost 5 bases, and 3 bases stayed unmatched. In germline, CDR1 is MNHEY, CDR2 SMNVEV (reference sequence). The length of the CDR3 is 14 residues. The CDR3 reads CASSKDRGDNEQFF. In DNA, the CDR3 is TGTGCCAGCAGTAAGGACAGGGGGGACAATGAGCAGTTCTTC.